The next 23 T cell receptor beta chains were all read from a single sample in a study of cytomegalovirus exposure and HLA in healthy donors. The primer mix had 60 Vbeta and 13 Jbeta primers. Clones were read by immunoSEQ multiplex PCR, and TCRdb kept only the in-frame ones, dropping some. The sample contains roughly 180,000 clones, over 80% of which appear only once. The sample comprised PBMCs. These receptors all stem from a girl aged 10 to 17 in good health and CMV-seropositive.

The rearrangement uses TRBV7-9 and TRBJ2-5, with unresolved D. Germline-derived CDR1 and CDR2 are SEHNR and FQNEAQ (reference sequence). The CDR3 runs to 12 residues. V lost 5 bases to trimming and J lost 5 bases, with 9 bases between them. For the CDR3, the DNA is TGTGCCAGCAGCCCCACCGGTGAGACCCAGTACTTC. Translated, it gives CASSPTGETQYF.

The chain links TRBV4-2 to TRBJ2-1; 9 positions match TRBD2. The V segment lost 1 base and the J segment 2 bases; nucleotides outside the gene matches: 3. Germline assignment: CDR1 LGHNA and CDR2 YNFKEQ. The length of the CDR3 is 16 residues. CDR3 protein: CASSQVAGGPYNEQFF. CDR3 nucleotides: TGTGCCAGCAGCCAAGTGGCGGGAGGGCCCTACAATGAGCAGTTCTTC.

The V gene is TRBV18, the J gene TRBJ2-3; TRBD2 matches at 9 bases. In germline, CDR1 is KGHSH, CDR2 LQKENI. This CDR3 has 17 amino acids. J lost 3 bases, V lost 1 base, and 8 bases had no gene match. As DNA, the CDR3 is TGTGCCAGCTCACCACTGATAGATAGCGGGAGAACAGATACGCAGTATTTT. This encodes CASSPLIDSGRTDTQYF.

This clone was recorded only once. The gene calls are TRBV2 and TRBJ2-4; D ambiguous. The CDR3 has 12 residues. Deletions cut 2 bases from V and 5 bases from J, with 4 bases between. The germline V gene has CDR1 SNHLY and CDR2 FYNNEI. The CDR3 region has the DNA TGTGCCAGCAGTGAATCGGAAAACATTCAGTACTTC. Translating gives CASSESENIQYF.

This chain links TRBV5-6 with TRBJ2-7; 8 positions agree with TRBD1. The trim removed 4 bases at V and 3 bases at J, leaving 12 bases unmatched. There are 16 residues in the CDR3. The V gene's germline CDR1 is SGHDT and CDR2 YYEEEE. The CDR3 loop is CASSHRQGSSGYEQYF. The CDR3 region has the DNA TGTGCCAGCAGCCATAGACAGGGGAGCTCGGGCTACGAGCAGTACTTC.

This chain connects TRBV4-3 to TRBJ2-2, with 9 bases identical to TRBD2. This CDR3 region has 16 residues. The ends lost 0 bases at V and 7 bases at J; junction bases unmatched: 6. The germline CDR1 and CDR2 sequences are LGHNA and YSLEER. The CDR3 loop reads CASSQEIAGGLGELFF. Written as DNA, the CDR3 is TGCGCCAGCAGCCAAGAAATCGCGGGAGGGCTCGGGGAGCTGTTTTTT.

The V gene is TRBV7-2, the J gene TRBJ2-4, with TRBD2 matching over 8 bases. The CDR3 covers 16 residues. Germline CDR1 reads SGHTA; CDR2 reads FQGNSA. With V trimmed by 1 base and J by 0 bases, 2 bases remained unmatched. The chain's CDR3 is CASSLGTSLAKNIQYF. DNA of the CDR3: TGTGCCAGCAGCTTAGGGACTAGCCTAGCCAAAAACATTCAGTACTTC.

J is TRBJ1-1 and V is TRBV5-4; 9 bases are a match to TRBD1. The V and J ends lost 4 bases and 6 bases, in that order; junction bases with no gene match: 7. The germline V gene encodes CDR1 SGHNT and CDR2 YYREEE (reference sequence). The CDR3 is made up of 14 amino acids. DNA of the CDR3: TGTGCCAGCAGCGGGGACAGGGTTGACGCTGAAGCTTTCTTT. This codes for CASSGDRVDAEAFF.

A word on this clone: Mismatch with germline at one junction end may stem from a read error. The chain has TRBV7-3 and TRBJ2-7, with 8 bases identical to TRBD2. Per germline, CDR1 SGHTA and CDR2 FQGTGA. CDR3 length: 13 residues. CDR3 coding DNA: TGTGCCAGCAGCTTAACTCCCCAGGGGACTAGTTTCTTC. Its translation is CASSLTPQGTSFF.

Concerning this clone itself: A junction end diverges from the germline sequence, so it may reflect a read error. V and J are TRBV7-7 and TRBJ1-1; D call uncertain. Looked up from germline, CDR1 is SSHAT and CDR2 is FNYEAQ (reference sequence). This CDR3 contains 13 residues. In nucleotides, the CDR3 is TGTGCTAGCAGCCGCAAGCTGAACACTGAAGCTTTCTTT. Translated, it gives CASSRKLNTEAFF.

V is TRBV10-3 and J is TRBJ1-1; the match to TRBD1 covers 8 bases. Germline CDR1 reads ENHRY; CDR2 reads SYGVKD. The length of the CDR3 is 15 residues. V lost 7 bases, J lost 0 bases, and 7 bases stayed unmatched. In DNA form, the CDR3 reads TGTGCCATCAAACCGGGACAGGCGATGAACACTGAAGCTTTCTTT. It codes for CAIKPGQAMNTEAFF.

This clone was seen a handful of times. The CDR3 spells CASSESRVPTYEQYF. The CDR3, as DNA: TGTGCCAGCAGTGAATCCAGGGTCCCAACCTACGAGCAGTACTTC. This chain links TRBV25-1 with TRBJ2-7; a weak D match, TRBD1 (5 bases). V lost 1 base and J lost 2, with 12 bases in between. Germline CDR1 is MGHDK and CDR2 is SYGVNS. This CDR3 has 15 residues.

The chain has TRBV7-9 and TRBJ2-7; tentatively, D is TRBD2 (7 bases). Germline CDR1 and CDR2: SEHNR and FQNEAQ (reference sequence). V lost 0 bases and J 7 bases, leaving 13 bases between the germline ends. The CDR3 sequence is 14 residues long. CDR3 coding DNA: TGTGCCAGCAGCTTAGCCGGGGGGCGATGGGAGCAGTACTTC. It translates to CASSLAGGRWEQYF. The entire variable domain, with the rest obtained from reference TRBV7-9 and TRBJ2-7, is as follows: DTGVSQNPRHKITKRGQNVTFRCDPISEHNRLYWYRQTLGQGPEFLTYFQNEAQLEKSRLLSDRFSAERPKGSFSTLEIQRTEQGDSAMYLCASSLAGGRWEQYFGPGTRLTVT.

The chain employs TRBV27 and TRBJ2-3, with a possible D match to TRBD1 (6 bases). The CDR3 is made up of 17 amino acids. Germline-derived CDR1 and CDR2 are MNHEY and SMNVEV (reference sequence). V was cut by 3 bases and J by 7 bases, with 23 bases left in between. CDR3 bases: TGTGCCAGCAGTTTGGCAGGGGCCGAGTCCCCCACGAATACGCAGTATTTT. It specifies CASSLAGAESPTNTQYF.

V and J are TRBV2 and TRBJ2-3; D ambiguous. CDR1 and CDR2 from the germline V gene are SNHLY and FYNNEI. V was pared by 6 bases and J by 4 bases, with 11 bases between. This CDR3 has 13 residues. The CDR3 DNA is TGTGCCAGCAGAATTCTTTTCTCAGATACGCAGTATTTT. It codes for CASRILFSDTQYF. Combining the CDR3 with reference TRBV2 and TRBJ2-3 gives the whole variable domain EPEVTQTPSHQVTQMGQEVILRCVPISNHLYFYWYRQILGQKVEFLVSFYNNEISEKSEIFDDQFSVERPDGSNFTLKIRSTKLEDSAMYFCASRILFSDTQYFGPGTRLTVL.

The gene calls are TRBV19 and TRBJ1-5; D perhaps matches TRBD1 (5 bases). Germline CDR1 and CDR2: LNHDA and SQIVND (reference sequence). The CDR3 consists of 14 residues. The V and J ends lost 5 bases and 9 bases respectively, with 17 bases between them. The CDR3 region is CASSRGAGPGPQHF. Here the CDR3 DNA reads TGTGCCAGTAGTCGAGGCGCAGGGCCAGGGCCCCAGCATTTT.

This clone has more than one count but fewer than ten. The J gene is TRBJ2-1, the V gene TRBV10-3; perhaps TRBD1 as D (6 bases). V gave up 10 bases and J gave up 0 bases, with 19 bases separating them. CDR3 length equals 16 residues. Germline-derived CDR1 and CDR2 are ENHRY and SYGVKD. The DNA for the CDR3 is TGTGCCACTAGGGACATAACCACTACCTCCTACAATGAGCAGTTCTTC. It translates to CATRDITTTSYNEQFF.

CDR3 sequence (DNA): TGTGCCAGCAGTGAGTTTCAGGGCACAGATACGCAGTATTTT. Protein sequence: CASSEFQGTDTQYF. The chain recombines TRBV6-1 with TRBJ2-3; D not resolved. The CDR3 covers 14 residues. CDR1 MNHNS and CDR2 SASEGT come from the germline V gene. The V gene lost 3 bases and the J gene lost 1 base, with 8 bases spanning the gap.

This chain connects TRBV19 to TRBJ1-4, with a possible D match to TRBD1 (5 bases). CDR1 and CDR2 (germline): LNHDA, SQIVND (reference sequence). The V end lost 4 bases, the J end lost 0 bases, and 9 bases lay between the germline ends. The CDR3 is made up of 15 amino acids. CDR3 DNA sequence: TGTGCCAGTAGTAAGACAGACGCAACTAATGAAAAACTGTTTTTT. Its protein is CASSKTDATNEKLFF.

The chain carries TRBV4-1 and TRBJ1-3, with no clear D. The V end was cut by 0 bases, the J end by 4 bases, with 4 bases between. The CDR3 is 13 residues long. CDR1 is MGHRA and CDR2 is YSYEKL in the germline V gene. CDR3 sequence reads: CASSQDLGNTIYF. CDR3 bases: TGCGCCAGCAGCCAAGATCTAGGAAACACCATATATTTT.

The chain links TRBV5-1 to TRBJ2-7; TRBD2 is a possible D gene (6 bases). Germline V gives CDR1 SGHRS, CDR2 YFSETQ. V was trimmed by 0 bases and J by 1 base, leaving 8 bases between them. CDR3 size: 14 residues. In nucleotides, the CDR3 is TGCGCCAGCAGCTTGGTGCGGGGTTCCTACGAGCAGTACTTC. It specifies CASSLVRGSYEQYF.

This clone turned up a few times. CDR3 sequence: CASSLKGGANEKLFF. CDR3 nucleotides: TGTGCCAGCAGCTTAAAAGGCGGGGCTAATGAAAAACTGTTTTTT. The V and J genes are TRBV7-6 and TRBJ1-4; no firm D call. The CDR3 has 15 residues. V was shortened by 2 bases and J by 3 bases, with 10 bases between the two germline ends. Germline V gives CDR1 SGHVS, CDR2 FNYEAQ.

The genes are TRBV9 and TRBJ2-3; TRBD2 agrees at 7 bases. This CDR3 is built from 16 residues. Trimming took 2 bases from V and 2 from J; bases not matched to a gene: 8. The germline V gene has CDR1 SGDLS and CDR2 YYNGEE. In nucleotides, the CDR3 is TGTGCCAGCAGCGTGTCTAGCGGAGGACTCACAGATACGCAGTATTTT. Protein: CASSVSSGGLTDTQYF.